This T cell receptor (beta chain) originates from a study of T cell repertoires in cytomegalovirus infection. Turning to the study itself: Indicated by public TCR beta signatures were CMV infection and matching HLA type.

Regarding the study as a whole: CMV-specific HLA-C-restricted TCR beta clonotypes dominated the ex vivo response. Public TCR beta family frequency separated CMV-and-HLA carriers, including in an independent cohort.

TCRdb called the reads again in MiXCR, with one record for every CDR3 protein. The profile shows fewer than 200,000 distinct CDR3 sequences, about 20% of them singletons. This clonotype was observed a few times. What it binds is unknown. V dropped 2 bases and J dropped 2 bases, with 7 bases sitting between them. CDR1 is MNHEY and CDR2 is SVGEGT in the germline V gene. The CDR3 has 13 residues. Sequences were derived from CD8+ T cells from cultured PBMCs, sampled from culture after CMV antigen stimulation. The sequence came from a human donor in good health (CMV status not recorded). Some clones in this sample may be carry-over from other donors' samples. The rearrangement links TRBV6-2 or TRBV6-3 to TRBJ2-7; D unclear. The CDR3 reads CASSYMATYEQYF. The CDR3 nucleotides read TGTGCCAGCAGTTACATGGCTACCTACGAGCAGTACTTC.